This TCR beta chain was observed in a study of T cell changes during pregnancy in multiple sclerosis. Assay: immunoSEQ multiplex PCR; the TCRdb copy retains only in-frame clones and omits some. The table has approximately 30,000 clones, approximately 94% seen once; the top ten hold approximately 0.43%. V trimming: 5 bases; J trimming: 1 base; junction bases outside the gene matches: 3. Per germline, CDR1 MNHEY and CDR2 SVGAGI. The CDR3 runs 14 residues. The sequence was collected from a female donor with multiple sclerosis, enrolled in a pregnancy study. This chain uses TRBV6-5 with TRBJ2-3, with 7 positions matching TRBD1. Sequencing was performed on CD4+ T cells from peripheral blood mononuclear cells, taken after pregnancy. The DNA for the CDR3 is TGTGCCAGCAGTCTCGGGACAGGCACAGATACGCAGTATTTT. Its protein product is CASSLGTGTDTQYF.